This T cell receptor (beta chain) was observed in a study of blood T cell repertoires in COVID-19 (dated by TCRdb to between 2020 and 2021). As for the study more broadly: Collaborator samples came from the United States, Italy and Spain and covered acute and convalescent phases of COVID-19. The prospective study material was composed of cDNA or gDNA derived from T cells, B-cell-depleted T cells, or PBMCs. The dataset comprised deeply sampled blood TCRbeta repertoires from subjects exposed to, actively infected with, or recovered from COVID-19. The repertoires were released in a freely available public database intended as a resource for research on the immune response to SARS-CoV-2. The samples were drawn from the first 160 participants of the ongoing ImmuneRACE study and from over a thousand subjects provided by 6 global collaborators. The sample metadata nearly always contained a de-identified subject ID, COVID-19 status, age in years and sex. Where HLA class I and class II types were available, the types were taken from metadata supplied by the sample provider, not from assay-based typing.

At one collaborating source in Seattle, patients were enrolled during active infection and were followed longitudinally through the course of disease. Whole blood was collected in K2EDTA tubes by collaborating institutions according to the institutions' own protocols. Collaborator samples were shipped for TCRbeta analysis as frozen whole blood, isolated PBMCs, or DNA extracted from either sample type. Comment on this clone: The antigen it recognizes is unknown. There are no base qualities to consult, and no much larger clone falls within one base.

TCRbeta CDR3 regions were amplified from genomic DNA using the immunoSEQ Assay, a bias-controlled multiplex PCR. On the authors' methods: Within the assay, amplification of reference gene primers was used to estimate how many nucleated cells each sample contained. Sequence reads were collapsed and filtered to measure the absolute abundance of every unique TCRbeta CDR3 rearrangement. Productive Simpson clonality was computed per sample as the square root of Simpson's diversity index over productive rearrangements. Not all clones reach the TCRdb copy of this immuneACCESS table, which keeps in-frame sequences only. Checked studies attribute under half of the gap to unresolved V genes and leave the rest unexplained. Clone size and the V and J calls come from that table; the DNA yielded D and trimming. Counted in this sample were about 160,000 clones; approximately 81% of them appeared once. The top ten clonotypes cover 8.3% of the sample.

As encoded in the germline V gene (reference sequence), CDR1 is SGHNT while CDR2 is YYREEE. The CDR3 runs 13 residues from the cysteine to the phenylalanine. The read is trimmed to its CDR3 DNA, 39 bases read in frame from base 1. V loses 4 bases, J loses 8 bases, and the germline ends lie 13 bases apart. Paper-wide results and their limitations: How much clinical and demographic metadata was included differed by source and by participant, and the metadata was provided uncurated.

This clonotype originated in a woman between 55 and 75 years old with COVID-19, enrolled during active disease. Material: peripheral blood. Rearrangement joined TRBV5-4 to TRBJ2-1; a tentative D call is TRBD2 (7 bases match). This receptor has the CDR3 CASSAGARDEQFF. The nucleotide sequence is given as TGTGCCAGCAGCGCGGGGGCCCGTGATGAGCAGTTCTTC.